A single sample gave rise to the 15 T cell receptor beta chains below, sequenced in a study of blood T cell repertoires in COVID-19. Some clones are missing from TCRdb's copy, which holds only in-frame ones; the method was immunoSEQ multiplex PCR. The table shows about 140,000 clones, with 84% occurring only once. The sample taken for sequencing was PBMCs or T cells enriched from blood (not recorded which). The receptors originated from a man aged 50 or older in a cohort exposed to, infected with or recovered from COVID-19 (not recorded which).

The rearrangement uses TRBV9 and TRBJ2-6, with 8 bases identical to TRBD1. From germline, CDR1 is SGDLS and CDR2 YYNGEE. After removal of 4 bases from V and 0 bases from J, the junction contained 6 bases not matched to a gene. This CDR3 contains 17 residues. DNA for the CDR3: TGTGCCAGCAGCTCGGGACAGGCATACTCTGGGGCCAACGTCCTGACTTTC. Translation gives CASSSGQAYSGANVLTF.

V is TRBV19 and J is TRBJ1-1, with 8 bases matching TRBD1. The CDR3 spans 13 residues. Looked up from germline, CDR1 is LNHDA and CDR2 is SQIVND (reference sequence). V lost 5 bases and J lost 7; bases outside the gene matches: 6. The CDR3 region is CASSRSGQGEAFF. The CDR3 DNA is TGTGCCAGTAGTCGATCAGGACAGGGTGAAGCTTTCTTT.

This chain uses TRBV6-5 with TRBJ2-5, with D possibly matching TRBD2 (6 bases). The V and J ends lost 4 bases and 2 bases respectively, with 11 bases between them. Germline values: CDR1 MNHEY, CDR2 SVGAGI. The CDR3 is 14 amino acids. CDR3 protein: CASSLWGEQETQYF. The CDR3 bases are TGTGCCAGCAGTTTATGGGGGGAGCAAGAGACCCAGTACTTC.

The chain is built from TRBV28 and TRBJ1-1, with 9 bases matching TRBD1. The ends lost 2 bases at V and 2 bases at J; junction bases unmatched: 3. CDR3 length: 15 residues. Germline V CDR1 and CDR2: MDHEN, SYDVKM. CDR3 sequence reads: CASSLDRGINTEAFF. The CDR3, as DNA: TGTGCCAGCAGTTTAGACAGGGGGATTAACACTGAAGCTTTCTTT.

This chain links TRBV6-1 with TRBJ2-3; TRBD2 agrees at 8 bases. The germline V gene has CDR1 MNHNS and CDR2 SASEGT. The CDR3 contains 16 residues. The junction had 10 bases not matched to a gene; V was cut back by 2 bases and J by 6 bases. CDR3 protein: CASSELRAGVKDTQYF. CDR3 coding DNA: TGTGCCAGCAGTGAATTGCGAGCGGGAGTGAAGGATACGCAGTATTTT.

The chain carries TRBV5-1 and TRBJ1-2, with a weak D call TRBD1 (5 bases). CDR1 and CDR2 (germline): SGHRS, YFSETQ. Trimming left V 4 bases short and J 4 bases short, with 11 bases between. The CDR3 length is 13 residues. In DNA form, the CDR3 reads TGCGCCAGCAGCCAGGACAACCTCTATGGCTACACCTTC. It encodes CASSQDNLYGYTF. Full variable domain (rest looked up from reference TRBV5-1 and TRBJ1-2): KAGVTQTPRYLIKTRGQQVTLSCSPISGHRSVSWYQQTPGQGLQFLFEYFSETQRNKGNFPGRFSGRQFSNSRSEMNVSTLELGDSALYLCASSQDNLYGYTFGSGTRLTVV.

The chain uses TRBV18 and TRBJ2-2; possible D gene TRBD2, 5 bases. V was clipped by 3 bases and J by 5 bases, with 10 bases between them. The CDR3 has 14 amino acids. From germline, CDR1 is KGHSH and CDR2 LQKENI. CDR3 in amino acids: CASSPGGGTGELFF. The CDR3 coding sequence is TGTGCCAGCTCACCCGGCGGAGGTACCGGGGAGCTGTTTTTT.

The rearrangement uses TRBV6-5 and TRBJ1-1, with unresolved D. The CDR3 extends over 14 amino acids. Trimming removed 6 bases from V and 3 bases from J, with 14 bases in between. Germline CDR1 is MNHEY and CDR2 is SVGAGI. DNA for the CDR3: TGTGCCAGCAGGGACCTAGAGGGCCACACTGAAGCTTTCTTT. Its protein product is CASRDLEGHTEAFF.

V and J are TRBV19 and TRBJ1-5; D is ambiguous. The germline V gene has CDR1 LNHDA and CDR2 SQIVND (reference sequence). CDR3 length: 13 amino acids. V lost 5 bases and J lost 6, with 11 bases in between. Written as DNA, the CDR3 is TGTGCCAGTAGTCTCCTCCGGGGTCAGCCCCAGCATTTT. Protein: CASSLLRGQPQHF.

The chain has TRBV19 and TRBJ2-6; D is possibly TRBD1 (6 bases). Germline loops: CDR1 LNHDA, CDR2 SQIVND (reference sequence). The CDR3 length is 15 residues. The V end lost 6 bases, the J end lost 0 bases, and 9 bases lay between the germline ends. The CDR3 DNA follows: TGTGCCAGTAGAACAGGGTTCTCTGGGGCCAACGTCCTGACTTTC. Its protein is CASRTGFSGANVLTF.

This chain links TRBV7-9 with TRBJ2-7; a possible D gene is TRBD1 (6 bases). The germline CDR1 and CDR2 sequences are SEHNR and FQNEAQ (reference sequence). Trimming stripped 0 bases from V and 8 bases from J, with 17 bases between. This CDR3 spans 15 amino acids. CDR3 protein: CASSLASGAHHKQYF. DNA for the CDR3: TGTGCCAGCAGCTTAGCGTCAGGGGCGCATCACAAGCAGTACTTC.

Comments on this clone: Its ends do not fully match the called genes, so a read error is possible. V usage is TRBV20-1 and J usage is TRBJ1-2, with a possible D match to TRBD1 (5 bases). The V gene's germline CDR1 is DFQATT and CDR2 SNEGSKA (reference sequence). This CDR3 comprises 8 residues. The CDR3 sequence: CSAIGQLF. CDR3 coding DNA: TGCAGTGCTATAGGACAACTCTTC.

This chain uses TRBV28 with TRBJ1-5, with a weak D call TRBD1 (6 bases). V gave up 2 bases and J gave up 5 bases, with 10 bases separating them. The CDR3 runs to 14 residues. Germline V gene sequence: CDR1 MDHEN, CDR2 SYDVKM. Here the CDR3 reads CASSLGQTHQPQHF. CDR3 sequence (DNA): TGTGCCAGCAGTTTAGGACAGACTCATCAGCCCCAGCATTTT.

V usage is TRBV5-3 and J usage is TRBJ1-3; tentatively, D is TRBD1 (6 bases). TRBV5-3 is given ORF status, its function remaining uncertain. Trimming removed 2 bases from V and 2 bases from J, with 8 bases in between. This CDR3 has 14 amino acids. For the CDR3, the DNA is TGTGCCAGAAGCTTTGGACAGCCTGGAAACACCATATATTTT. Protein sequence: CARSFGQPGNTIYF.

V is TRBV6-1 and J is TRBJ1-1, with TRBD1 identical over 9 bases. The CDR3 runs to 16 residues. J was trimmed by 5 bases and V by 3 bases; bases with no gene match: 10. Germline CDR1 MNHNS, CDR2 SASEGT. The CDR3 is CASSEDHRGRGTEAFF. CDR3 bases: TGTGCCAGCAGTGAGGACCACAGGGGGCGCGGGACTGAAGCTTTCTTT.